Presented here are 6 T cell receptor beta chains from one specimen sequenced in a study of CD8+CD57+ T cells in acquired aplastic anemia. Genomic DNA constituted the template upon which TCR beta VDJ and CDR3 profiling was performed. TCRdb recomputed calls from the reads with MiXCR, one row per CDR3 protein. The sample includes hundreds of thousands of distinct CDR3 sequences, around 30% of them seen just once. In patients chosen for sequencing, flow cytometry had shown CD8+CD57+ cell expansion. The sequenced material came from sorted CD4+, CD8+, or CD8+CD57+ T cells (not recorded which) from PBMCs. The receptors come from a human donor with aplastic anemia.

The sample holds many counts of this clonotype. This chain joins TRBV7-3 and TRBJ2-7, with TRBD2 matching over 10 bases. J was trimmed by 3 bases and V by 3 bases; bases with no gene match: 2. The germline V gene has CDR1 SGHTA and CDR2 FQGTGA. The CDR3 contains 14 residues. For the CDR3, the DNA is TGTGCCAGCAGCTTCCTAGCGGGGGACTACGAGCAGTACTTC. Translating it yields CASSFLAGDYEQYF.

This clonotype was recorded many times. The chain carries TRBV7-8 and TRBJ1-5; 10 bases are a match to TRBD1. V dropped 0 bases and J dropped 6; count of bases not matched to a gene: 8. The CDR3 covers 17 residues. Germline-derived CDR1 and CDR2 are SGHVS and FQNEAQ. The CDR3 protein is CASSLAGGTGVVQPQHF. The CDR3 region has the DNA TGTGCCAGCAGCTTAGCAGGGGGGACAGGGGTCGTTCAGCCCCAGCATTTT.

This clonotype was observed at least ten times. V and J are TRBV12-3 or TRBV12-4 and TRBJ2-7, with a weak D call TRBD2 (6 bases). Trimming removed 6 bases from V and 1 base from J, with 10 bases in between. The length of the CDR3 is 13 residues. This chain's CDR3 is CASRASVSYEQYF. For the CDR3, the DNA is TGTGCCAGCAGGGCTAGCGTGTCCTACGAGCAGTACTTC.

The chain employs TRBV19 and TRBJ1-6; a weak D match, TRBD1 (5 bases). Trimming took 10 bases from V and 7 from J, leaving 14 bases between them. Looked up from germline, CDR1 is LNHDA and CDR2 is SQIVND (reference sequence). The CDR3 totals 13 residues. CDR3 DNA sequence: TGTGCCAACTCAGGGTTCTTGAATTCACCCCTCCACTTT. This sequence encodes CANSGFLNSPLHF.

The chain links TRBV12-3 or TRBV12-4 to TRBJ2-5; 9 nucleotides agree with TRBD1. The CDR3 consists of 14 residues. J was trimmed by 5 bases and V by 6 bases; bases with no gene match: 7. CDR3 coding DNA: TGTGCCAGCAGAACTACAGGGGGCTCGGAGACCCAGTACTTC. Encoded protein: CASRTTGGSETQYF.

This clonotype was recorded at least ten times. Germline and junction disagree at one end, which may indicate a read error. The rearrangement uses TRBV15 and TRBJ1-1; D is ambiguous. The CDR3 contains 14 residues. From germline, CDR1 is LNHNV and CDR2 YYDKDF (reference sequence). CDR3 DNA: TGTGCCACCAGCAGAGACCGGATGAACGCTGAAGCTTTCTTT. Amino acid sequence: CATSRDRMNAEAFF.